This TCR beta chain was observed in a study of beta chain features in type 1 diabetes. General study results and limits: The study found that naive, central memory and Treg TCRB repertoires appeared more similar in patients than in healthy donors. Patients with type 1 diabetes showed fewer VDJ junction insertions and more deletions.

Since all of the isolated RNA was reverse transcribed, expressed TCRB transcripts were what got sequenced. Average reads for naive, central memory and regulatory T cell samples were roughly 3.4 million. Data came from immunoSEQ multiplex PCR; TCRdb stores just in-frame clones and leaves some out. The top ten hold roughly 0.4% of the sample, which has 120,000 to 150,000 clones, roughly 50% seen once. Germline trimming cut 4 bases from V and 2 bases from J; bases unmatched to any gene: 5. Germline V CDR1 and CDR2: MNHEY, SMNVEV (reference sequence). This CDR3 is built from 14 residues. On this clone itself: The target antigen is unknown.

Sorted populations were all over 95% pure. The sample taken for sequencing was Tregs from blood. The chain has TRBV27 and TRBJ2-7; 7 nucleotides agree with TRBD1. This receptor was obtained from a man aged 18 to 30 in good health. The DNA of the CDR3 is TGTGCCAGCAGTTCACAGGGGCCTGCCTACGAGCAGTACTTC. This codes for CASSSQGPAYEQYF.